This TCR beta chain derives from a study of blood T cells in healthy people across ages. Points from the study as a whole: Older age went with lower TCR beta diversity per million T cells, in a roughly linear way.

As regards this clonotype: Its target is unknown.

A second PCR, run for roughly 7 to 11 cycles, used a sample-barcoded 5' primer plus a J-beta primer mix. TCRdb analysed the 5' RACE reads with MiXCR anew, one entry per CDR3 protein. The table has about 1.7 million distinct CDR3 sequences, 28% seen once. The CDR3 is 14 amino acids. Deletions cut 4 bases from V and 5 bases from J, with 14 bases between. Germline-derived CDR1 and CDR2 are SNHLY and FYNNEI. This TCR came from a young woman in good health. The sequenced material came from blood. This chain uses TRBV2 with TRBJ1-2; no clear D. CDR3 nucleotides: TGTGCCAGCAGTGGAACAGCTTCGGCATATGGCTACACCTTC. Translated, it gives CASSGTASAYGYTF.